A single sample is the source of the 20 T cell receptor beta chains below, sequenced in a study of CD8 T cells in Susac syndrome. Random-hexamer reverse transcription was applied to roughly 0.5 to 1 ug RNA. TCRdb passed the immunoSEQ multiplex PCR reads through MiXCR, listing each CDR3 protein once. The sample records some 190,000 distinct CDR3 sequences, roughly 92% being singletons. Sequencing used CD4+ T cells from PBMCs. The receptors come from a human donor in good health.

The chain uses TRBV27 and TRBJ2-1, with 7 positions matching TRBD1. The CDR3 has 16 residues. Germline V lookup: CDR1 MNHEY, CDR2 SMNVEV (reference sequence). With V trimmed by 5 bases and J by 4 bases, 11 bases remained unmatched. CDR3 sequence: CASSLSRRQGYNEQFF. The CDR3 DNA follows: TGTGCCAGCAGTCTTTCCCGTCGACAGGGATACAATGAGCAGTTCTTC.

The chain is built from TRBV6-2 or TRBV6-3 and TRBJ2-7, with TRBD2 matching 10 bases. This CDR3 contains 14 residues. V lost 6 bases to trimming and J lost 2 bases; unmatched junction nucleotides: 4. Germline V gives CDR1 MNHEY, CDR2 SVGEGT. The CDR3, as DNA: TGTGCCAGCAGCCGCCTAGCGGGGGCCTACGAGCAGTACTTC. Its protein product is CASSRLAGAYEQYF.

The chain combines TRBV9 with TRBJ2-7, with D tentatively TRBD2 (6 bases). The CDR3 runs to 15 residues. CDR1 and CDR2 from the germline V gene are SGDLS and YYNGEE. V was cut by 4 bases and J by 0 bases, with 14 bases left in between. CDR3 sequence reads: CASSKDPGGSYEQYF. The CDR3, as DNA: TGTGCCAGCAGCAAGGACCCCGGGGGCTCCTACGAGCAGTACTTC.

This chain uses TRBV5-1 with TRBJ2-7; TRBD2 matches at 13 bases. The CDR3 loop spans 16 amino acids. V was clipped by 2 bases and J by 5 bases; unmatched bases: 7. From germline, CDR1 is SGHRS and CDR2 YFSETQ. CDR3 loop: CASSFKLAGGPNEQYF. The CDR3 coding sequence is TGCGCCAGCAGCTTCAAACTAGCGGGGGGGCCGAACGAGCAGTACTTC.

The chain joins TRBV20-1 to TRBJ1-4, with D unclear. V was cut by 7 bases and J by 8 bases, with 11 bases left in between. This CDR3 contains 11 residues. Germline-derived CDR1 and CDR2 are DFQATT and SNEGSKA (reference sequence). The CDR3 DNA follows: TGCAGTGTCCCGAAGGGCGAAAAACTGTTTTTT. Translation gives CSVPKGEKLFF.

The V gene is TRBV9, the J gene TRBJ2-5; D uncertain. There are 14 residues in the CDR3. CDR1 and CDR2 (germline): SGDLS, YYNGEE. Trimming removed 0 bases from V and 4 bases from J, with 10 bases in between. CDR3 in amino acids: CASSVGFARETQYF. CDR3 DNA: TGTGCCAGCAGCGTAGGCTTCGCTCGAGAGACCCAGTACTTC.

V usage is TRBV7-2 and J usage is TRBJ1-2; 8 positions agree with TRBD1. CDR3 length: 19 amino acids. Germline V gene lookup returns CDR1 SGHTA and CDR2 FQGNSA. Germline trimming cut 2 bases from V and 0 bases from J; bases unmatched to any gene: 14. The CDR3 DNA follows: TGTGCCAGCAGCTTAAGGCGGGGGACAGGTTTGATATCTAACTATGGCTACACCTTC. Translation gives CASSLRRGTGLISNYGYTF.

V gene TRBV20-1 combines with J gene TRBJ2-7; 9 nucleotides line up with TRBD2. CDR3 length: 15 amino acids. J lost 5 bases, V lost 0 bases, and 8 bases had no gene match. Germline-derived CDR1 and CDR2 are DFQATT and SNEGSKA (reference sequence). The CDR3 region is CSARDAGGPAHEQYF. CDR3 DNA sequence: TGCAGTGCTAGAGACGCGGGGGGGCCTGCGCACGAGCAGTACTTC.

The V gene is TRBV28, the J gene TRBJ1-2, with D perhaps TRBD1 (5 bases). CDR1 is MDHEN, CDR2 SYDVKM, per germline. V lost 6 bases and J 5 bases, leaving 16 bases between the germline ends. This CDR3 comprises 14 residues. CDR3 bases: TGTGCCAGCAGCTCGGTCAGGGTGAATTATGGCTACACCTTC. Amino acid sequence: CASSSVRVNYGYTF.

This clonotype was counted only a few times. DNA for the CDR3: TGTGCCAGCAGCCAGACAGGATTGAACACCGGGGAGCTGTTTTTT. Translating it yields CASSQTGLNTGELFF. The chain uses TRBV11-2 and TRBJ2-2; perhaps TRBD1 as D (6 bases). The germline V gene has CDR1 SGHAT and CDR2 FQNNGV. V lost 5 bases, J lost 1 base, and 11 bases lay in between. The CDR3 is 15 amino acids.

The CDR3 nucleotides are TGTGCCAGCGGTTGGACCCAGAAGGGGACTGAAGCTTTCTTT. Translating gives CASGWTQKGTEAFF. J is TRBJ1-1 and V is TRBV12-3 or TRBV12-4; D may be TRBD1 (5 bases). This CDR3 has 14 amino acids. Trimming shortened V by 8 bases and J by 5 bases, and 18 bases separated the two germline ends.

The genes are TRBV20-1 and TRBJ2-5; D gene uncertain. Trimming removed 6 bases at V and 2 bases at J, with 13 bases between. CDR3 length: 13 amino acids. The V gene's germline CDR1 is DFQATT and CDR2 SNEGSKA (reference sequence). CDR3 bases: TGCAGTGCCGGGCCGGGTCCACAAGAGACCCAGTACTTC. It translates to CSAGPGPQETQYF.

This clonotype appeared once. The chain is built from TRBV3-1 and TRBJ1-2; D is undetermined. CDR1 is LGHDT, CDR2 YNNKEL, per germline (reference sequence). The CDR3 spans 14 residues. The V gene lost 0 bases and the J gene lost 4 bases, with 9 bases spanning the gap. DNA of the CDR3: TGTGCCAGCAGCCAAGACGACGGGAGCTATGGCTACACCTTC. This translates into CASSQDDGSYGYTF. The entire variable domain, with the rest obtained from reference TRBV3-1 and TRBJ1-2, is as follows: DTAVSQTPKYLVTQMGNDKSIKCEQNLGHDTMYWYKQDSKKFLKIMFSYNNKELIINETVPNRFSPKSPDKAHLNLHINSLELGDSAVYFCASSQDDGSYGYTFGSGTRLTVV.

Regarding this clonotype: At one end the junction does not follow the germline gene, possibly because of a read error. The CDR3 reads CASREAGELFF. The CDR3 bases are TGTGCTAGCAGGGAGGCCGGGGAGCTGTTTTTT. The rearrangement joins TRBV2 to TRBJ2-2; D is perhaps TRBD2 (6 bases). Germline CDR1 is SNHLY and CDR2 is FYNNEI. The CDR3 has 11 residues.

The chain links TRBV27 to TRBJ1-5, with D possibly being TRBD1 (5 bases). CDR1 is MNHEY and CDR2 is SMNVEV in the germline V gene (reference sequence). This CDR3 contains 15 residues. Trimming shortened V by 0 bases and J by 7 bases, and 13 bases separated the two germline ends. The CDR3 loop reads CASSLSHRGSQPQHF. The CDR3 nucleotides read TGTGCCAGCAGTTTATCGCATCGGGGGTCGCAGCCCCAGCATTTT.

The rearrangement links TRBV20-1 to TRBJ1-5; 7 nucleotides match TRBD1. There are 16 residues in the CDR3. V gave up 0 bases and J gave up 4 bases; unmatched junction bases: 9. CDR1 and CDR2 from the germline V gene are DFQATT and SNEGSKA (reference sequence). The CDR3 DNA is TGCAGTGCTAGAGATGGAGGGGGCGCGGAGAATCAGCCCCAGCATTTT. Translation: CSARDGGGAENQPQHF.

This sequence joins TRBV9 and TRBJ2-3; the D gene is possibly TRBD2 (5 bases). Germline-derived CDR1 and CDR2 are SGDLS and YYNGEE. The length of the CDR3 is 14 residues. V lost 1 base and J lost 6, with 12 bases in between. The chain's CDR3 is CASSVYGVGDTQYF. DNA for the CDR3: TGTGCCAGCAGCGTATACGGGGTTGGGGATACGCAGTATTTT.

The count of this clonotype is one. This CDR3 is CASSQARDTIAKNIQYF. CDR3 DNA: TGTGCCAGCAGCCAAGCCCGGGACACTATAGCCAAAAACATTCAGTACTTC. This chain connects TRBV14 to TRBJ2-4, with a weak D call TRBD1 (6 bases). Trimming pared 1 base from V and 0 bases from J, leaving 13 bases between. Germline V gene lookup returns CDR1 SGHDN and CDR2 FVKESK. The CDR3 runs to 17 residues.

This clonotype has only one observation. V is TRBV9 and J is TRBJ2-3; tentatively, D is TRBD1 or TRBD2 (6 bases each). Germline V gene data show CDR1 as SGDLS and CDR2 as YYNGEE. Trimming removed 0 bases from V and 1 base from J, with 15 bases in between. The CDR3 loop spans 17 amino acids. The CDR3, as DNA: TGTGCCAGCAGCGTAGTAGGGGGGCGATTGGGCACAGATACGCAGTATTTT. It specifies CASSVVGGRLGTDTQYF.

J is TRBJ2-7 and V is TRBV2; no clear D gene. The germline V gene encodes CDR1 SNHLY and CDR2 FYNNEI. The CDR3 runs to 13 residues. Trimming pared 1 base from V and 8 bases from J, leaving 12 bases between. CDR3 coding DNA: TGTGCCAGCAGTGAAGACGGCCGTCCCCAGCAGTACGTC. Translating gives CASSEDGRPQQYV.